The 27 T cell receptor beta chains below all came from one sample that was sequenced in a study of Graves' ophthalmopathy and Graves' hyperthyroidism. Amplification of TCR beta CDR3 regions used RNA transcripts. Following a first-round RT-PCR that used HTBI primers, a second-round multiplex PCR was carried out. One entry per CDR3 protein results from TCRdb running MiXCR on the multiplex PCR reads. The table shows 200,000 to 250,000 distinct CDR3 sequences, with around 45% occurring only once. Input material: peripheral blood. These receptor sequences come from an adult man with Graves' ophthalmopathy.

This clonotype has just a few counts. The rearrangement joins TRBV10-3 to TRBJ2-2, with TRBD2 as a possible D gene (6 bases). The CDR3 is made up of 14 amino acids. V lost 8 bases and J lost 3, with 13 bases in between. Germline values: CDR1 ENHRY, CDR2 SYGVKD. The CDR3 reads CAIGPGGYTGELFF. The DNA of the CDR3 is TGTGCCATCGGACCTGGAGGGTACACCGGGGAGCTGTTTTTT.

This clonotype has a count of ten or more. The chain recombines TRBV19 with TRBJ1-2, with D perhaps matching TRBD1 (6 bases). Germline values: CDR1 LNHDA, CDR2 SQIVND (reference sequence). V was pared by 5 bases and J by 7 bases, with 11 bases between. This CDR3 contains 12 residues. CDR3 sequence: CASSLNRVGYTF. The CDR3 region has the DNA TGTGCCAGTAGTCTAAACAGGGTTGGCTACACCTTC.

The V call is TRBV10-3, the J call TRBJ2-2; TRBD1 matches 7 bases. The junction had 7 bases not matched to a gene; V was cut back by 0 bases and J by 3 bases. CDR1 is ENHRY, CDR2 SYGVKD, per germline. The CDR3 runs 17 residues. CDR3 loop: CAISESGMTGHTGELFF. The CDR3 DNA is TGTGCCATCAGTGAGTCCGGAATGACAGGGCACACCGGGGAGCTGTTTTTT.

This clonotype was counted a single time. The chain recombines TRBV19 with TRBJ2-7; 7 nucleotides match TRBD2. The V segment lost 3 bases and the J segment 6 bases; nucleotides outside the gene matches: 11. The germline V gene has CDR1 LNHDA and CDR2 SQIVND (reference sequence). The CDR3 loop spans 15 amino acids. The CDR3 sequence: CASSIHQGPGGEQYF. CDR3 in DNA: TGTGCCAGTAGTATTCATCAGGGCCCGGGGGGCGAGCAGTACTTC.

This clonotype was counted a few times. This rearrangement joins TRBV10-3 to TRBJ2-7, with TRBD2 matching over 15 bases. This CDR3 contains 15 residues. J gave up 0 bases and V 8 bases, and 2 bases lay outside the gene matches. The germline V gene encodes CDR1 ENHRY and CDR2 SYGVKD. The CDR3 reads CAIGTSGGSSYEQYF. In DNA form, the CDR3 reads TGTGCCATCGGGACTAGCGGGGGGAGCTCCTACGAGCAGTACTTC.

The chain combines TRBV4-1 with TRBJ2-7; 9 bases match TRBD2. This CDR3 is 17 amino acids long. The ends lost 4 bases at V and 4 bases at J; junction bases unmatched: 14. Germline V gene lookup returns CDR1 MGHRA and CDR2 YSYEKL. The CDR3 coding sequence is TGCGCCAGCAGCCCCCGGAGTAGCGGGAGTACGGGGTACGAGCAGTACTTC. This gives the protein CASSPRSSGSTGYEQYF.

Note on this clonotype: One junction end does not reproduce the germline sequence, and a read error may be involved. This chain joins TRBV6-1 and TRBJ2-7, with D perhaps assigned TRBD1 or TRBD2 (7 bases each). The CDR3 has 14 residues. CDR1 and CDR2 (germline): MNHNS, SASEGT. The CDR3: CASNEDRDYYEQYF. CDR3 sequence (DNA): TGTGCCAGCAATGAAGACAGGGACTATTACGAGCAGTACTTC.

This clonotype came up a few times. V is TRBV24-1 and J is TRBJ2-5; D is uncertain. The CDR3 is 13 residues long. V was cut by 0 bases and J by 2 bases, with 3 bases left in between. Germline V gene lookup returns CDR1 KGHDR and CDR2 SFDVKD. The CDR3 bases are TGTGCCACCAGTGATTTGCAGCAAGAGACCCAGTACTTC. It encodes CATSDLQQETQYF.

V gene TRBV28 combines with J gene TRBJ1-4; D remains ambiguous. The CDR3 is 15 amino acids. CDR1 is MDHEN, CDR2 SYDVKM, per germline. Trimming left V 3 bases short and J 4 bases short, with 12 bases between. In DNA form, the CDR3 reads TGTGCCAGCAGTTTGGAGGCGGCACGTAATGAAAAACTGTTTTTT. Amino acids: CASSLEAARNEKLFF.

This clonotype was seen a handful of times. V gene TRBV7-9 combines with J gene TRBJ1-1; TRBD1 aligns across 8 bases. This CDR3 spans 15 amino acids. J was trimmed by 7 bases and V by 5 bases; bases with no gene match: 12. CDR1 and CDR2 (germline): SEHNR, FQNEAQ (reference sequence). The CDR3 is CASSPRTGTRVEAFF. CDR3 nucleotides: TGTGCCAGCAGCCCTAGGACAGGGACTAGGGTTGAAGCTTTCTTT. The complete variable domain, with remaining parts taken from reference TRBV7-9 and TRBJ1-1, reads DTGVSQNPRHKITKRGQNVTFRCDPISEHNRLYWYRQTLGQGPEFLTYFQNEAQLEKSRLLSDRFSAERPKGSFSTLEIQRTEQGDSAMYLCASSPRTGTRVEAFFGQGTRLTVV.

V and J are TRBV20-1 and TRBJ1-5; the D gene is possibly TRBD1 (6 bases). Trimming left V 4 bases short and J 5 bases short, with 12 bases between. Germline V gene sequence: CDR1 DFQATT, CDR2 SNEGSKA (reference sequence). The CDR3 is made up of 13 amino acids. CDR3 nucleotides: TGCAGTGCTACCCGGACAGCTTATCAGCCCCAGCATTTT. It codes for CSATRTAYQPQHF.

The chain carries TRBV12-3 or TRBV12-4 and TRBJ1-1, with D possibly matching TRBD1 (6 bases). The CDR3 spans 13 residues. V was pared by 1 base and J by 4 bases, with 7 bases between. CDR3 sequence: CASSLDRATEAFF. CDR3 sequence (DNA): TGTGCCAGCAGTTTAGACAGGGCCACTGAAGCTTTCTTT.

This clonotype appeared a few times. The rearrangement uses TRBV5-1 and TRBJ1-5; D call uncertain. CDR3 length: 13 residues. V lost 0 bases and J lost 5, with 6 bases in between. In germline, CDR1 is SGHRS, CDR2 YFSETQ. The CDR3 protein is CASSLEGHQPQHF. In DNA form, the CDR3 reads TGCGCCAGCAGCTTGGAGGGTCATCAGCCCCAGCATTTT.

The sample holds a few counts of this clonotype. At one end the junction does not follow the germline gene, possibly because of a read error. The V call is TRBV10-3, the J call TRBJ1-5; D not certain. The CDR3 loop spans 14 amino acids. Germline CDR1 is ENHRY and CDR2 is SYGVKD. CDR3 coding DNA: TGTGCCAGCAGTTACATGGGGAGCAATCAGCCCCAGCATTTT. It yields the protein CASSYMGSNQPQHF.

The sample holds many counts of this clonotype. The rearrangement joins TRBV24-1 to TRBJ1-2; D is unresolved. V dropped 5 bases and J dropped 3 bases, with 9 bases sitting between them. This CDR3 has 13 amino acids. Germline CDR1 and CDR2: KGHDR and SFDVKD. The CDR3 DNA sequence: TGTGCCACCAGTGGCGCGTCGTACTATGGCTACACCTTC. This codes for CATSGASYYGYTF.

This chain uses TRBV7-8 with TRBJ2-7, with 15 bases identical to TRBD2. After removal of 5 bases from V and 6 bases from J, the junction contained 5 bases not matched to a gene. Germline V CDR1 and CDR2: SGHVS, FQNEAQ. This CDR3 spans 15 amino acids. CDR3 DNA: TGTGCCAGCAGCGCCGGACTAGCGGGGGGGCGCGAGCAGTACTTC. This gives the protein CASSAGLAGGREQYF.

The V call is TRBV28, the J call TRBJ1-3; TRBD1 is a possible D gene (5 bases). CDR3 length: 14 residues. Germline V gene sequence: CDR1 MDHEN, CDR2 SYDVKM. Trimming stripped 6 bases from V and 5 bases from J, with 14 bases between. DNA of the CDR3: TGTGCCAGCAGGGGCTGGAGGGGCCGAAACACCATATATTTT. Translated, it gives CASRGWRGRNTIYF.

The V gene is TRBV20-1, the J gene TRBJ1-5, with D possibly matching TRBD1 (5 bases). The CDR3 has 15 amino acids. V gave up 3 bases and J gave up 3 bases, with 15 bases separating them. Germline V gene sequence: CDR1 DFQATT, CDR2 SNEGSKA (reference sequence). The CDR3 loop reads CSASKGSALNQPQHF. In DNA form, the CDR3 reads TGCAGTGCTAGTAAGGGGTCCGCCCTCAATCAGCCCCAGCATTTT.

The CDR3 loop reads CASSLEGRLSSPLHF. CDR3 coding DNA: TGTGCCAGCAGCTTGGAGGGCCGCCTTAGTTCACCCCTCCACTTT. V usage is TRBV9 and J usage is TRBJ1-6; unclear D gene. In germline, CDR1 is SGDLS, CDR2 YYNGEE. Trimming removed 4 bases from V and 9 bases from J, with 17 bases in between. CDR3 length: 15 amino acids. Full variable domain (outside the CDR3, taken from reference TRBV9 and TRBJ1-6): DSGVTQTPKHLITATGQRVTLRCSPRSGDLSVYWYQQSLDQGLQFLIQYYNGEERAKGNILERFSAQQFPDLHSELNLSSLELGDSALYFCASSLEGRLSSPLHFGNGTRLTVT.

V and J are TRBV20-1 and TRBJ2-7; maybe TRBD1 (5 bases). Trimming took off 0 bases at V and 5 bases at J, with 14 bases between the two ends. This CDR3 contains 14 residues. The germline V gene has CDR1 DFQATT and CDR2 SNEGSKA (reference sequence). This CDR3 reads CSAREGRGRDEQYF. The CDR3, as DNA: TGCAGTGCTAGAGAAGGTAGGGGCCGGGACGAGCAGTACTTC.

This clonotype was seen only a few times. The V gene is TRBV7-8, the J gene TRBJ2-5; 13 nucleotides align to TRBD2. V trimming: 7 bases; J trimming: 2 bases; junction bases outside the gene matches: 10. The CDR3 extends over 17 amino acids. CDR1 and CDR2 from the germline V gene are SGHVS and FQNEAQ. In DNA, the CDR3 is TGTGCCAGCATCTCCCGGGGGACTAGCGGGGTACAAGAGACCCAGTACTTC. It codes for CASISRGTSGVQETQYF. The complete variable domain, with remaining parts taken from reference TRBV7-8 and TRBJ2-5, reads GAGVSQSPRYKVAKRGQDVALRCDPISGHVSLFWYQQALGQGPEFLTYFQNEAQLDKSGLPSDRFFAERPEGSVSTLKIQRTQQEDSAVYLCASISRGTSGVQETQYFGPGTRLLVL.

V is TRBV7-8 and J is TRBJ1-4; TRBD1 matches at 11 bases. V shed 4 bases and J 8 bases; nucleotides not matched to a gene: 6. The CDR3 spans 15 residues. Per the germline V gene, CDR1 is SGHVS and CDR2 is FQNEAQ. This chain's CDR3 is CASSSGGTGGEKLFF. As DNA, the CDR3 is TGTGCCAGCAGCTCCGGTGGGACAGGGGGGGAAAAACTGTTTTTT.

This clonotype was seen ten or more times. V usage is TRBV29-1 and J usage is TRBJ2-5, with no clear D. The CDR3 contains 10 residues. Trimming removed 4 bases from V and 1 base from J, with 1 base in between. Germline V gene lookup returns CDR1 SQVTM and CDR2 ANQGSEA. CDR3 in amino acids: CSVAQETQYF. The CDR3 DNA sequence: TGCAGCGTTGCCCAAGAGACCCAGTACTTC.

The gene calls are TRBV7-6 and TRBJ2-5; perhaps TRBD1 as D (6 bases). The germline V gene has CDR1 SGHVS and CDR2 FNYEAQ. The CDR3 contains 15 residues. V lost 3 bases to trimming and J lost 0 bases, with 11 bases between them. The CDR3 DNA reads as TGTGCCAGCAGCTTTTTTACAGGGTACCAAGAGACCCAGTACTTC. Its protein is CASSFFTGYQETQYF.

This CDR3 reads CASSLWDNSYEQYF. CDR3 nucleotide sequence: TGTGCCAGCAGCCTTTGGGACAACTCCTACGAGCAGTACTTC. V gene TRBV11-2 combines with J gene TRBJ2-7; a possible D gene is TRBD1 (6 bases). The ends were cut back, 5 bases at V and 0 bases at J, with 11 bases in the middle. Germline assignment: CDR1 SGHAT and CDR2 FQNNGV. The CDR3 loop spans 14 amino acids. The variable domain in full, completed from reference TRBV11-2 and TRBJ2-7, reads EAGVAQSPRYKIIEKRQSVAFWCNPISGHATLYWYQQILGQGPKLLIQFQNNGVVDDSQLPKDRFSAERLKGVDSTLKIQPAKLEDSAVYLCASSLWDNSYEQYFGPGTRLTVT.

This clonotype has a single count. The chain employs TRBV11-2 and TRBJ2-7; 13 bases map to TRBD2. Germline V gene data show CDR1 as SGHAT and CDR2 as FQNNGV. The V segment lost 5 bases and the J segment 4 bases; nucleotides outside the gene matches: 2. CDR3 length: 14 amino acids. CDR3 loop: CASSGLAGEYEQYF. CDR3 in DNA: TGTGCCAGCAGCGGACTAGCGGGAGAATACGAGCAGTACTTC. The variable domain in full, with the rest retrieved from reference TRBV11-2 and TRBJ2-7, is EAGVAQSPRYKIIEKRQSVAFWCNPISGHATLYWYQQILGQGPKLLIQFQNNGVVDDSQLPKDRFSAERLKGVDSTLKIQPAKLEDSAVYLCASSGLAGEYEQYFGPGTRLTVT.

This clonotype was detected many times. The J gene is TRBJ1-2, the V gene TRBV29-1; D remains ambiguous. Trimming removed 2 bases from V and 14 bases from J, with 15 bases in between. CDR1 SQVTM and CDR2 ANQGSEA come from the germline V gene. This CDR3 is 11 amino acids long. The CDR3: CSVESGYVRTF. In nucleotides, the CDR3 is TGCAGCGTTGAAAGTGGTTACGTTAGGACCTTC.